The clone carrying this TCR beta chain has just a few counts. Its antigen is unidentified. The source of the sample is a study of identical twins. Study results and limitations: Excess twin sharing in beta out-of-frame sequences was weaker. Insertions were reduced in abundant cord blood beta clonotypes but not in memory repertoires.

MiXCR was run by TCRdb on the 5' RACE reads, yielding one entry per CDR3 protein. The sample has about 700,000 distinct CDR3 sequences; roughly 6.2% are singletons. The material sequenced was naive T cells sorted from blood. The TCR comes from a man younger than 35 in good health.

CDR3 sequence: CASSQGLGGDNYNEQFF. The CDR3 DNA reads TGCGCCAGCAGCCAGGGACTCGGGGGGGACAATTACAATGAGCAGTTCTTC. The rearrangement links TRBV4-1 to TRBJ2-1; 8 bases align to TRBD2. Germline CDR1 reads MGHRA; CDR2 reads YSYEKL. The V gene end was trimmed by 3 bases and the J gene end by 4 bases; junction bases not matched to a gene: 11. The CDR3 totals 17 residues.